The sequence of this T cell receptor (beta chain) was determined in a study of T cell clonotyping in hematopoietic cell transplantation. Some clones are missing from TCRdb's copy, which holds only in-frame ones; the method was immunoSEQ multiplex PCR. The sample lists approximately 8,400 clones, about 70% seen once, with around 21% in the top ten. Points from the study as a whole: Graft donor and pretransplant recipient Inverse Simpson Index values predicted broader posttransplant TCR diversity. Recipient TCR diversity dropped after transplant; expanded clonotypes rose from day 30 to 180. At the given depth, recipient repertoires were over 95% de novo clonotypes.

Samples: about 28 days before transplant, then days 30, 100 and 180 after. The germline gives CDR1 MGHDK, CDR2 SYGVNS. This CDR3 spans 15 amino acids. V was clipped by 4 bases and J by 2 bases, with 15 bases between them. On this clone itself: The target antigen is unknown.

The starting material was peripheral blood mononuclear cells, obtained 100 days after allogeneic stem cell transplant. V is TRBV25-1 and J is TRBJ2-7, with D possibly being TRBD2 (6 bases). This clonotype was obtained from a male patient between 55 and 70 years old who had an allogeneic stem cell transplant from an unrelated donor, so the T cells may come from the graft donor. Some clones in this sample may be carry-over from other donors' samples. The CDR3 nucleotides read TGTGCCAGCAGTGGAACCGGGACTGGACCCTACGAGCAGTACTTC. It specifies CASSGTGTGPYEQYF.